The 10 T cell receptor beta chains below all came from one sample that was sequenced in a study of blood T cell repertoires in COVID-19. Assay used: immunoSEQ multiplex PCR; TCRdb lists only in-frame clones, some missing. The table lists 490,000 or so clones, about 85% of them singletons. The sequencing sample was made of PBMCs or T cells enriched from blood (not recorded which). The receptors derive from an older woman who had recovered from COVID-19.

The CDR3 loop reads CASSWQGEDIQYF. The CDR3 DNA reads as TGTGCCAGCTCTTGGCAGGGGGAGGACATTCAGTACTTC. The chain uses TRBV5-6 and TRBJ2-4; D perhaps matches TRBD1 (7 bases). The CDR3 runs 13 residues. V lost 7 bases and J lost 8, with 16 bases in between. Germline-derived CDR1 and CDR2 are SGHDT and YYEEEE.

This chain joins TRBV10-1 and TRBJ2-1; a possible D gene is TRBD2 (5 bases). Per germline, CDR1 WNHNN and CDR2 SYGVQD (reference sequence). Trimming pared 7 bases from V and 5 bases from J, leaving 15 bases between. This CDR3 comprises 14 residues. The CDR3 loop reads CASNDEGPNNEQFF. CDR3 sequence (DNA): TGCGCCAGCAATGATGAGGGTCCGAACAATGAGCAGTTCTTC.

The chain links TRBV11-2 to TRBJ2-3; 9 bases are shared with TRBD2. The germline V gene has CDR1 SGHAT and CDR2 FQNNGV. V lost 3 bases, J lost 2 bases, and 6 bases stayed unmatched. This CDR3 region has 16 residues. Here the CDR3 DNA reads TGTGCCAGCAGCTTCAGCGGGGGGCCGCACACAGATACGCAGTATTTT. This translates into CASSFSGGPHTDTQYF.

This rearrangement joins TRBV7-2 to TRBJ1-1; D may be TRBD1 (5 bases). The CDR3 length is 14 residues. Germline V gene lookup returns CDR1 SGHTA and CDR2 FQGNSA. V was cut by 1 base and J by 6 bases, with 12 bases left in between. Here the CDR3 DNA reads TGTGCCAGCAGCTTAGGGGCAGGGCTTTCTGAAGCTTTCTTT. Protein: CASSLGAGLSEAFF.

The chain has TRBV9 and TRBJ2-2; 8 nucleotides align to TRBD1. The CDR3 is made up of 17 amino acids. J was trimmed by 0 bases and V by 0 bases; bases with no gene match: 4. Germline-derived CDR1 and CDR2 are SGDLS and YYNGEE. CDR3 nucleotides: TGTGCCAGCAGCGTAGGAGGGACAGGCCCGAACACCGGGGAGCTGTTTTTT. Residues: CASSVGGTGPNTGELFF.

This clone was counted between two and nine times. The CDR3 reads CASRPSSAKNIQYF. In DNA, the CDR3 is TGTGCCAGCAGGCCGTCCAGTGCCAAAAACATTCAGTACTTC. The chain carries TRBV2 and TRBJ2-4; D gene unclear. The germline V gene has CDR1 SNHLY and CDR2 FYNNEI. Trimming left V 6 bases short and J 1 base short, with 10 bases between. The CDR3 consists of 14 residues. The variable domain in full, completed from reference TRBV2 and TRBJ2-4, reads EPEVTQTPSHQVTQMGQEVILRCVPISNHLYFYWYRQILGQKVEFLVSFYNNEISEKSEIFDDQFSVERPDGSNFTLKIRSTKLEDSAMYFCASRPSSAKNIQYFGAGTRLSVL.

The rearrangement links TRBV18 to TRBJ2-1; D is possibly TRBD2 (6 bases). The CDR3 runs to 14 residues. The germline V gene has CDR1 KGHSH and CDR2 LQKENI. Deletions cut 2 bases from V and 6 bases from J, with 11 bases between. The CDR3 reads CASSPGTSSNEQFF. Written as DNA, the CDR3 is TGTGCCAGCTCACCAGGAACTAGCAGCAATGAGCAGTTCTTC.

This clone appeared once. The rearrangement links TRBV9 to TRBJ2-5, with D hard to call. V lost 0 bases to trimming and J lost 2 bases, with 5 bases between them. Per germline, CDR1 SGDLS and CDR2 YYNGEE. The CDR3 extends over 13 amino acids. CDR3 coding DNA: TGTGCCAGCAGCGTAGGGCAGCAAGAGACCCAGTACTTC. Its translation is CASSVGQQETQYF.

The chain couples TRBV3-1 (or the pseudogene TRBV3-2) to TRBJ1-5, with D perhaps matching TRBD1 (6 bases). The CDR3 is 16 residues long. V was clipped by 1 base and J by 0 bases, with 10 bases between them. CDR1 and CDR2 from the germline V gene are LGHDT and YNNKEL (reference sequence). The CDR3 sequence: CASSQGGQNSNQPQHF. CDR3 nucleotides: TGTGCCAGCAGCCAAGGGGGGCAGAATAGCAATCAGCCCCAGCATTTT.

This clone is a singleton in its sample. The V and J genes are TRBV24-1 and TRBJ2-2; possible D gene TRBD1, 6 bases. The CDR3 has 16 residues. In germline, CDR1 is KGHDR, CDR2 SFDVKD. V lost 4 bases, J lost 1 base, and 12 bases lay in between. The CDR3 sequence: CATSDRTAKNTGELFF. CDR3 coding DNA: TGTGCCACCAGTGACCGGACAGCCAAGAACACCGGGGAGCTGTTTTTT.